What follows describes a single T cell receptor (beta chain). The repertoire was sequenced with immunoSEQ multiplex PCR; TCRdb's copy has only in-frame clones and lacks some. The sample consists of tens of thousands of clones, 75% to 95% of them appearing once. The sample belongs to a study of blood T cell repertoires in COVID-19. Across the whole study: The United States, Italy and Spain provided the acute and convalescent COVID-19 samples.

Trimming took 5 bases from V and 6 from J; bases not matched to a gene: 7. This CDR3 spans 15 amino acids. The germline CDR1 and CDR2 sequences are SGHRS and YFSETQ. The chain employs TRBV5-1 and TRBJ2-2; TRBD1 matches 10 bases. This TCR derives from a woman older than 75 with acute or convalescent COVID-19. The material sequenced was peripheral blood. In DNA, the CDR3 is TGCGCCAGCAGAGGAGGGACAGGGGAGTCCGGGGAGCTGTTTTTT. Encoded protein: CASRGGTGESGELFF.